The rows below give T cell receptor beta chains drawn from one sample of a study of regulatory T cells in long-lasting Graves disease. From the multiplex PCR reads, TCRdb called clonotypes with MiXCR, one entry per CDR3 protein. This sample has more than 400,000 distinct CDR3 sequences, with around 15% found just once. These data were also filed under a second study, of T cells in Graves' hyperthyroidism and ophthalmopathy.

The starting material was peripheral blood mononuclear cells (PBMCs), obtained at new diagnosis, from a patient treated with antithyroid drugs. These receptors were collected from a young woman with Graves disease. The CDR3 runs from the conserved cysteine through the conserved F or W. The order of the fields is clone size, D gene, J gene, V gene, CDR3 DNA, CDR3 protein. A D gene is named only where the DNA matches it firmly. Some rows mark clone size as missing; the rest say once, few, many or name a class of expanded clone.

clone_size: many
d_call: NA
j_call: TRBJ1-5
v_call: TRBV28
cdr3_nt: TGTGCCAGCAGCTCCGGGAGCAGTTATGGCAATCAGCCCCAGCATTTT
cdr3_aa: CASSSGSSYGNQPQHF

clone_size: NA
d_call: NA
j_call: TRBJ2-3
v_call: TRBV29-1
cdr3_nt: TGCAGCGTTGGGAGGGGGGGTTCGGGAGATACGCAGTATTTT
cdr3_aa: CSVGRGGSGDTQYF

clone_size: NA
d_call: TRBD1
j_call: TRBJ2-2
v_call: TRBV7-9
cdr3_nt: TGTGCCAGCAGCCCTTTCCCGGGACAGGGGGCCTCCGGGGAGCTGTTTTTT
cdr3_aa: CASSPFPGQGASGELFF

clone_size: many
d_call: TRBD1
j_call: TRBJ1-1
v_call: TRBV6-2/TRBV6-3
cdr3_nt: TGTGCCAGCAGTGGGGGACAGGGGGATTGGTTTTCTGAAGCTTTCTTT
cdr3_aa: CASSGGQGDWFSEAFF

clone_size: NA
d_call: NA
j_call: TRBJ2-4
v_call: TRBV4-1
cdr3_nt: TGCGCCAGCAGCCAAGATCTGAGCATTCAGTACTTC
cdr3_aa: CASSQDLSIQYF

clone_size: many
d_call: NA
j_call: TRBJ2-3
v_call: TRBV24-1
cdr3_nt: TGTGCCACCAGTCCGGGATTTTTCACAGATACGCAGTATTTT
cdr3_aa: CATSPGFFTDTQYF

clone_size: many
d_call: TRBD2
j_call: TRBJ2-3
v_call: TRBV12-3/TRBV12-4
cdr3_nt: TGTGCCAGCAGGCCTGGACTAGCGGGAATGGCAGATACGCAGTATTTT
cdr3_aa: CASRPGLAGMADTQYF

clone_size: many
d_call: NA
j_call: TRBJ2-1
v_call: TRBV20-1
cdr3_nt: TGCAGTGCTAGTCAGTCCCGCTCCTACAATGAGCAGTTCTTC
cdr3_aa: CSASQSRSYNEQFF

clone_size: many
d_call: NA
j_call: TRBJ1-1
v_call: TRBV30
cdr3_nt: TGTGCCTGCCATAAGCCTGAGGGCTGGCCTGAAGCTTTCTTT
cdr3_aa: CACHKPEGWPEAFF

clone_size: NA
d_call: TRBD1
j_call: TRBJ2-6
v_call: TRBV6-2/TRBV6-3
cdr3_nt: TGTGCCAGCAGTTACCGTTTCAGGGGGCGTCACTCTGGGGCCAACGTCCTGACTTTC
cdr3_aa: CASSYRFRGRHSGANVLTF

clone_size: NA
d_call: NA
j_call: TRBJ1-4
v_call: TRBV11-2
cdr3_nt: TGTGCCAGCAGCTTAGATTTTGAAAAACTGTTTTTT
cdr3_aa: CASSLDFEKLFF

clone_size: NA
d_call: TRBD2
j_call: TRBJ2-7
v_call: TRBV20-1
cdr3_nt: TGCAGTGGTAAGACTAGCGGGAGATACGAGCAGTACTTC
cdr3_aa: CSGKTSGRYEQYF

clone_size: many
d_call: TRBD2
j_call: TRBJ2-2
v_call: TRBV29-1
cdr3_nt: TGCAGCGCTGGGGGACTAGCGGTAAACACCGGGGAGCTGTTTTTT
cdr3_aa: CSAGGLAVNTGELFF

clone_size: few
d_call: TRBD1
j_call: TRBJ1-1
v_call: TRBV4-2
cdr3_nt: TGTGCCAGCAGCCAAGAAGCGCGGCAGGGGGCGAGTGCTGAAGCTTTCTTT
cdr3_aa: CASSQEARQGASAEAFF

clone_size: many
d_call: TRBD1
j_call: TRBJ2-5
v_call: TRBV12-3/TRBV12-4
cdr3_nt: TGTGCCAGCAGTGCCCCGGACAGGGGGTATCGGGAGACCCAGTACTTC
cdr3_aa: CASSAPDRGYRETQYF

clone_size: NA
d_call: TRBD2
j_call: TRBJ2-1
v_call: TRBV19
cdr3_nt: TGTGCCAGTAGTCTTGGACTAGCGGGAGGACTTGAGCAGTTCTTC
cdr3_aa: CASSLGLAGGLEQFF

clone_size: many
d_call: NA
j_call: TRBJ2-7
v_call: TRBV28
cdr3_nt: TGTGCCATCGAGGCCGGCGAGAGCTACGAGCAGTACTTC
cdr3_aa: CAIEAGESYEQYF

clone_size: NA
d_call: NA
j_call: TRBJ1-5
v_call: TRBV4-1
cdr3_nt: TGCGCCAGCAGTCCTTCAATGTGGGGCAGGAATCAGCCCCAGCATTTT
cdr3_aa: CASSPSMWGRNQPQHF

clone_size: once
d_call: NA
j_call: TRBJ2-4
v_call: TRBV6-2/TRBV6-3
cdr3_nt: TGTGCCAGCAGTTACCGCCTTTTAGTGTTGCGTGCCAAAAACATTCAGTACTTC
cdr3_aa: CASSYRLLVLRAKNIQYF

clone_size: many
d_call: NA
j_call: TRBJ1-1
v_call: TRBV7-2
cdr3_nt: TGTGCCAGCAGCTTCGGGACAACGAACACTGAAGCTTTCTTT
cdr3_aa: CASSFGTTNTEAFF

clone_size: NA
d_call: NA
j_call: TRBJ1-4
v_call: TRBV5-5
cdr3_nt: TGTGCCAGCAGCTATTTGGTAACGGATAATGAAAAACTGTTTTTT
cdr3_aa: CASSYLVTDNEKLFF

clone_size: many
d_call: TRBD1
j_call: TRBJ2-5
v_call: TRBV11-2
cdr3_nt: TGTGCCAGCAGCTTAATCTTGACAGGGGCGCGAAGGGAGACCCAGTACTTC
cdr3_aa: CASSLILTGARRETQYF

clone_size: many
d_call: TRBD1
j_call: TRBJ1-6
v_call: TRBV12-3/TRBV12-4
cdr3_nt: TGTGCCAGCAGGGTCAGGGGGCTTCGGGATTCACCCCTCCACTTT
cdr3_aa: CASRVRGLRDSPLHF

clone_size: few
d_call: TRBD2
j_call: TRBJ2-1
v_call: TRBV28
cdr3_nt: TGTGCCAGCATCCCCGGGGGACTAGATTTCCACAATGAGCAGTTCTTC
cdr3_aa: CASIPGGLDFHNEQFF

clone_size: many
d_call: NA
j_call: TRBJ2-3
v_call: TRBV20-1
cdr3_nt: TGCAGTGCTAGAGATTTCCGCGGGGAGGGCACAGATACGCAGTATTTT
cdr3_aa: CSARDFRGEGTDTQYF

clone_size: many
d_call: TRBD1
j_call: TRBJ2-7
v_call: TRBV5-1
cdr3_nt: TGCGCCAGCAGCGGCAACCGGGACAGGGGCGAGCAGTACTTC
cdr3_aa: CASSGNRDRGEQYF

clone_size: many
d_call: NA
j_call: TRBJ1-2
v_call: TRBV3-1
cdr3_nt: TGTGCCAGCAGCCAAGACTTGGGACGCCCCAGCTATGGCTACACCTTC
cdr3_aa: CASSQDLGRPSYGYTF

clone_size: NA
d_call: NA
j_call: TRBJ1-2
v_call: TRBV3-1
cdr3_nt: TGTGCCAGCAGCCAAGCATTTCAGATCTCAGGAGGCTACACCTTC
cdr3_aa: CASSQAFQISGGYTF

clone_size: many
d_call: TRBD1
j_call: TRBJ1-5
v_call: TRBV12-3/TRBV12-4
cdr3_nt: TGTGCCAGCAGTTCCACAGGGGCGGGAAGCAATCAGCCCCAGCATTTT
cdr3_aa: CASSSTGAGSNQPQHF

clone_size: few
d_call: NA
j_call: TRBJ2-5
v_call: TRBV4-2
cdr3_nt: TGTGCCAGCAGCCAAGAGAGTTTGAAGACCCAGTACTTC
cdr3_aa: CASSQESLKTQYF

clone_size: once
d_call: TRBD2
j_call: TRBJ2-5
v_call: TRBV29-1
cdr3_nt: TGCAGCGCCGGGGGGGGGGGTGAGACCCAGTACTTC
cdr3_aa: CSAGGGGETQYF

clone_size: few
d_call: TRBD2
j_call: TRBJ2-1
v_call: TRBV9
cdr3_nt: TGTGCCAGCAGCGACCTCACCGGGACTAGCGGCTACAATGAGCAGTTCTTC
cdr3_aa: CASSDLTGTSGYNEQFF

clone_size: many
d_call: TRBD1
j_call: TRBJ1-1
v_call: TRBV3-1
cdr3_nt: TGTGCCAGCAGCCAGGGGACAGGGGAGAACACTGAAGCTTTCTTT
cdr3_aa: CASSQGTGENTEAFF

clone_size: many
d_call: TRBD2
j_call: TRBJ2-5
v_call: TRBV6-1
cdr3_nt: TGTGCCAGCGGCGAGGCGGGAGTAATGGAGACCCAGTACTTC
cdr3_aa: CASGEAGVMETQYF

clone_size: NA
d_call: TRBD1
j_call: TRBJ2-2
v_call: TRBV4-2
cdr3_nt: TGTGCCAGCAGCGCCTACGCCGATGACAGGGTTGTCGCCGGGGAGCTGTTTTTT
cdr3_aa: CASSAYADDRVVAGELFF

clone_size: many
d_call: NA
j_call: TRBJ2-5
v_call: TRBV28
cdr3_nt: TGTGCCAGCAGTGCAGGGAGAGCCCAGTACTTC
cdr3_aa: CASSAGRAQYF

clone_size: many
d_call: NA
j_call: TRBJ2-7
v_call: TRBV7-9
cdr3_nt: TGTGCCAGCAGACCCGCCTGGGGGACTCCCTACGAGCAGTACTTC
cdr3_aa: CASRPAWGTPYEQYF

clone_size: many
d_call: NA
j_call: TRBJ2-5
v_call: TRBV7-2
cdr3_nt: TGTGCCAGCAGCTCGGCTGATCAAGAGACCCAGTACTTC
cdr3_aa: CASSSADQETQYF

clone_size: many
d_call: TRBD1
j_call: TRBJ1-2
v_call: TRBV4-3
cdr3_nt: TGCGCCAGCAGATCAGGGGGAGATTCCTATGGCTACACCTTC
cdr3_aa: CASRSGGDSYGYTF

clone_size: many
d_call: NA
j_call: TRBJ2-1
v_call: TRBV12-5
cdr3_nt: TGTGCTAGTGGTTTGGTACTGGCTAGCAGTTACAATGAGCAGTTCTTC
cdr3_aa: CASGLVLASSYNEQFF

clone_size: many
d_call: TRBD2
j_call: TRBJ2-7
v_call: TRBV27
cdr3_nt: TGTGCCAGCAGTCCTAGCGGAGTAGCCAAGCAGTACTTC
cdr3_aa: CASSPSGVAKQYF

clone_size: many
d_call: NA
j_call: TRBJ2-3
v_call: TRBV11-2
cdr3_nt: TGTGCCAGCAGCCCAATAGGGATCTCCACAGATACGCAGTATTTT
cdr3_aa: CASSPIGISTDTQYF

clone_size: NA
d_call: NA
j_call: TRBJ2-5
v_call: TRBV19
cdr3_nt: TGTGCCAGTAGTCCTGCCTATGAGGTCGGGAGTTTCGAGACCCAGTACTTC
cdr3_aa: CASSPAYEVGSFETQYF

clone_size: NA
d_call: NA
j_call: TRBJ2-7
v_call: TRBV5-1
cdr3_nt: TGTGCCAGCAGCCCGAGGTTTGCGGGAATCTACGAGCAGTACTTC
cdr3_aa: CASSPRFAGIYEQYF

clone_size: many
d_call: NA
j_call: TRBJ2-7
v_call: TRBV20-1
cdr3_nt: TGCAGTGCTGGGGGGGCGAGCTCCTACGAGCAGTACTTC
cdr3_aa: CSAGGASSYEQYF

clone_size: NA
d_call: TRBD1
j_call: TRBJ1-6
v_call: TRBV10-3
cdr3_nt: TGTGCCAACTCCCGGGACAGGGATAATTCACCCCTCCACTTT
cdr3_aa: CANSRDRDNSPLHF

clone_size: many
d_call: NA
j_call: TRBJ2-4
v_call: TRBV15
cdr3_nt: TGTGCCACCAGCAGGGAACTAGCACCGAAACAGTACTTC
cdr3_aa: CATSRELAPKQYF

clone_size: many
d_call: NA
j_call: TRBJ1-1
v_call: TRBV20-1
cdr3_nt: TGCAGTGCTAGAGCTGGGACTAACACTGAAGCTTTCTTT
cdr3_aa: CSARAGTNTEAFF

clone_size: NA
d_call: NA
j_call: TRBJ1-5
v_call: TRBV6-1
cdr3_nt: TGTGCCAGCAGTCCCACGACGAAGTTCCAGCATTTT
cdr3_aa: CASSPTTKFQHF